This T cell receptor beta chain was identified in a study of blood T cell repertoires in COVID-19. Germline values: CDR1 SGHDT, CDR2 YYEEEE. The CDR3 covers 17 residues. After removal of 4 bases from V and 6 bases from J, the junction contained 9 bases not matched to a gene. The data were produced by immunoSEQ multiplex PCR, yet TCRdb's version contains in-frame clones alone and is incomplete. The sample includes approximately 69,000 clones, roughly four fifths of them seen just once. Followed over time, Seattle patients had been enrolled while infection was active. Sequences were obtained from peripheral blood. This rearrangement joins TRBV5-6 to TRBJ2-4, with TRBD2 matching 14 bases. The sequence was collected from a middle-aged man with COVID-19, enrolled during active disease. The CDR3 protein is CASSKGLAGAGGNIQYF. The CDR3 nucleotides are TGTGCCAGCAGCAAGGGACTAGCGGGGGCCGGAGGAAACATTCAGTACTTC.